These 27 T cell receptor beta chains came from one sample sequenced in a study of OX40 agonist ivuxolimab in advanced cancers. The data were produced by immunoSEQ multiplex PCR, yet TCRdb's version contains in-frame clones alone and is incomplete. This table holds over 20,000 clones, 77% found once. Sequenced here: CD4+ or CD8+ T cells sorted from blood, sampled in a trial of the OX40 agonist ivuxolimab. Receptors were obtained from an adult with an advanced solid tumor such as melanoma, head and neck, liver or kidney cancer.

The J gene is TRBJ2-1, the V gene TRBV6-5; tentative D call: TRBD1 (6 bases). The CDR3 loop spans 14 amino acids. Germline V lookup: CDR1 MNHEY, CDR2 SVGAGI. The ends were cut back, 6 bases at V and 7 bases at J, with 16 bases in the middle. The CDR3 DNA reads TGTGCCAGCAGGAGAGGGTTGGGGGCGAATGAGCAGTTCTTC. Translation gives CASRRGLGANEQFF.

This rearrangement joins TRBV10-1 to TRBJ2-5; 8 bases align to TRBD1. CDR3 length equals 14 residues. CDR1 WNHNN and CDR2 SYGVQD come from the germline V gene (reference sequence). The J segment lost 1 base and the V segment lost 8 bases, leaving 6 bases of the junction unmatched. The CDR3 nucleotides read TGCGCCAGCTCGGCAGGGGGCCCCCAAGAGACCCAGTACTTC. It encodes CASSAGGPQETQYF.

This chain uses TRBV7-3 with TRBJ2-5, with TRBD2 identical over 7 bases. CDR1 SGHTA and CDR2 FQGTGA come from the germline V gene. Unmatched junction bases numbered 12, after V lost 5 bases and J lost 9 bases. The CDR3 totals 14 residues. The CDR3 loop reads CASSPNGLEWAQYF. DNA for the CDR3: TGTGCCAGCAGCCCGAACGGACTAGAATGGGCCCAGTACTTC.

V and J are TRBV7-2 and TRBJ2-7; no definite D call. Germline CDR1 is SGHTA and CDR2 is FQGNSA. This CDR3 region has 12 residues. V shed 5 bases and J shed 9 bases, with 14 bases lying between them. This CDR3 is CASSAGPQTQYF. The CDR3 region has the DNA TGTGCCAGCAGCGCCGGTCCCCAAACGCAGTACTTC.

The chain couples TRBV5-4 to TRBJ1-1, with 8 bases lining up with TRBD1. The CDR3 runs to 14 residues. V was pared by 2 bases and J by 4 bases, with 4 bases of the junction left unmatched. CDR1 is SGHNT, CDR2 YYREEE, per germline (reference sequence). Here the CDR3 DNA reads TGTGCCAGCAGCTTCAGGGGGCCCGGCACTGAAGCTTTCTTT. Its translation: CASSFRGPGTEAFF.

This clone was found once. The CDR3 is CASKKGAYEQYF. The CDR3 DNA reads TGTGCCAGCAAGAAGGGGGCCTACGAGCAGTACTTC. V and J are TRBV27 and TRBJ2-5, with D possibly TRBD1 on 6 matching bases. TRBJ2-7 explains the end of the DNA better; the J call may be wrong. From germline, CDR1 is MNHEY and CDR2 SMNVEV (reference sequence). The CDR3 length is 12 residues.

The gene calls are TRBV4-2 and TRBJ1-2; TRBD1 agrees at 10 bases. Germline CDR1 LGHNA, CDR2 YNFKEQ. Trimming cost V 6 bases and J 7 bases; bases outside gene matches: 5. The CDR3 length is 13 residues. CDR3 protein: CASRVDRGLGYTF. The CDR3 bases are TGTGCCAGCAGGGTCGACAGGGGGCTTGGCTACACCTTC.

CDR3 sequence (DNA): TGTGCCAGCAGCTTAGCGAGACTCGTCTACGAGCAGTACTTC. Translation gives CASSLARLVYEQYF. The gene calls are TRBV7-9 and TRBJ2-7; no firm D call. V was pared by 0 bases and J by 3 bases, with 9 bases between. CDR1 SEHNR and CDR2 FQNEAQ come from the germline V gene (reference sequence). This CDR3 has 14 amino acids.

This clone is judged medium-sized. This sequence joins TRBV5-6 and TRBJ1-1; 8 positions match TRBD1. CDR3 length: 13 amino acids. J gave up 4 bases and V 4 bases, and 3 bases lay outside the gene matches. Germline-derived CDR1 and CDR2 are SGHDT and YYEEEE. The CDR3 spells CASSNTGGTEAFF. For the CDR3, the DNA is TGTGCCAGCAGCAATACAGGGGGCACTGAAGCTTTCTTT.

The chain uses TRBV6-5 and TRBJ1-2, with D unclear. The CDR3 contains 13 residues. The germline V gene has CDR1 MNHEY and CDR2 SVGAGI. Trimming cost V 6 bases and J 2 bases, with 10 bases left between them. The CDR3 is CASRVGVNYGYTF. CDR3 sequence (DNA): TGTGCCAGCAGAGTCGGCGTGAACTATGGCTACACCTTC.

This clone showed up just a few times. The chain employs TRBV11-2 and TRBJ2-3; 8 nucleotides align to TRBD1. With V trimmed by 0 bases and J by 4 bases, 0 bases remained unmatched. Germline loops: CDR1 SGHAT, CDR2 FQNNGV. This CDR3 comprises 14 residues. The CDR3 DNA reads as TGTGCCAGCAGCTTAGACAGGGGGCCAGATACGCAGTATTTT. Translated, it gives CASSLDRGPDTQYF.

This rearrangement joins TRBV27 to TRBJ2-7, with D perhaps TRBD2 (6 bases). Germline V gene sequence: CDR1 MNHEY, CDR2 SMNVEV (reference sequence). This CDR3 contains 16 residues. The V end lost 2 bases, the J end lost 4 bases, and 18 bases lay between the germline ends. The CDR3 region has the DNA TGTGCCAGCAGTTTAATTCCGGGAGTTTCCGCATACGAGCAGTACTTC. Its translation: CASSLIPGVSAYEQYF.

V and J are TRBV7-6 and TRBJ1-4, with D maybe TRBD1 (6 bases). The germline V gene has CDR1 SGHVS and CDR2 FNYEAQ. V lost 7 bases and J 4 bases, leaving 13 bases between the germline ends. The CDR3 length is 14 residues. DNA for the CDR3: TGTGCCAGCACCCCCGGGACAAATAATGAAAAACTGTTTTTT. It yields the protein CASTPGTNNEKLFF. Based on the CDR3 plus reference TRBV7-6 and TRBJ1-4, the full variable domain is GAGVSQSPRYKVTKRGQDVALRCDPISGHVSLYWYRQALGQGPEFLTYFNYEAQQDKSGLPNDRFSAERPEGSISTLTIQRTEQRDSAMYRCASTPGTNNEKLFFGSGTQLSVL.

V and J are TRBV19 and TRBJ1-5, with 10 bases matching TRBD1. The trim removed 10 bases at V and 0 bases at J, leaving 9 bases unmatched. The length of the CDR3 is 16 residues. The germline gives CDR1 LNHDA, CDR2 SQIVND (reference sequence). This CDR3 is CATEDRGIYSNQPQHF. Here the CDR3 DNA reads TGTGCCACGGAGGACAGGGGGATCTATAGCAATCAGCCCCAGCATTTT. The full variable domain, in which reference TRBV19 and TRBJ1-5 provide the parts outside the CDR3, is DGGITQSPKYLFRKEGQNVTLSCEQNLNHDAMYWYRQDPGQGLRLIYYSQIVNDFQKGDIAEGYSVSREKKESFPLTVTSAQKNPTAFYLCATEDRGIYSNQPQHFGDGTRLSIL.

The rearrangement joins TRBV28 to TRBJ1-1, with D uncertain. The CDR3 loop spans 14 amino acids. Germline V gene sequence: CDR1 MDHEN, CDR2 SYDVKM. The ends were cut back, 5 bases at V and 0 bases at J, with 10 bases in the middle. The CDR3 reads CASSPGALNTEAFF. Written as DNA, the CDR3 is TGTGCCAGCAGTCCAGGCGCCCTGAACACTGAAGCTTTCTTT.

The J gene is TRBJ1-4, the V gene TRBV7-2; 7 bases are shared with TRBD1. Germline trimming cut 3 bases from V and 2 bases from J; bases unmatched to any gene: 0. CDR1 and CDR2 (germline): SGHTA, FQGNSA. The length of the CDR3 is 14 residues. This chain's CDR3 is CASSLTGTNEKLFF. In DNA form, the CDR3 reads TGTGCCAGCAGCTTGACAGGGACTAATGAAAAACTGTTTTTT.

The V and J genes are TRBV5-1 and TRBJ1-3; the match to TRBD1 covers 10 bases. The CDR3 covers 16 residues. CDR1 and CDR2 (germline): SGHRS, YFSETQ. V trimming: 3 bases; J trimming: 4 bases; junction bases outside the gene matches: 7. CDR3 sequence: CASSSFGQGEGNTIYF. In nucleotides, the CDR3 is TGCGCCAGCAGCTCATTTGGACAGGGGGAAGGAAACACCATATATTTT.

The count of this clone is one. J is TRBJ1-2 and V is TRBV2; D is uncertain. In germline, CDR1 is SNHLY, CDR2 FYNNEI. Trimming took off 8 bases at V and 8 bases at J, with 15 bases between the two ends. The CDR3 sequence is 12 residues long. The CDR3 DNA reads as TGTGCCAGCGTGGAGCCCGTCGAGGGCTACACCTTC. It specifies CASVEPVEGYTF.

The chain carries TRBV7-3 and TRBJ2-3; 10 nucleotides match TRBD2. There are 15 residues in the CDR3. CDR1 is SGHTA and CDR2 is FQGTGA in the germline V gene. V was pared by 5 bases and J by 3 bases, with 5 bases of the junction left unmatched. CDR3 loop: CASSLSGRGTDTQYF. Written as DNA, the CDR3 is TGTGCCAGCAGCCTCAGCGGGAGGGGTACAGATACGCAGTATTTT.

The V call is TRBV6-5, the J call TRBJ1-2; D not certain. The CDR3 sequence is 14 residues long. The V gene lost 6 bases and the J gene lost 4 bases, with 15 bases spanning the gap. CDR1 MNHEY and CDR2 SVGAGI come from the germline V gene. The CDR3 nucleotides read TGTGCCAGCAGATCGGCGGGGTTGCGCTATGGCTACACCTTC. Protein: CASRSAGLRYGYTF.

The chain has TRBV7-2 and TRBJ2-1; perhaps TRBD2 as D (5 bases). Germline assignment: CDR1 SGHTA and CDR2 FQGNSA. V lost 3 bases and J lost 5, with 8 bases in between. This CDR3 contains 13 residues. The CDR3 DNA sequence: TGTGCCAGCAGCTTTAGCGCGGACAATGAGCAGTTCTTC. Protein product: CASSFSADNEQFF.

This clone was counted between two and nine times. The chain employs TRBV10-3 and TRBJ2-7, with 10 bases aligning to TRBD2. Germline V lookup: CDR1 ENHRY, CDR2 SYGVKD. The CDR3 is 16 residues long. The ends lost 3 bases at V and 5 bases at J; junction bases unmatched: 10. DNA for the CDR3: TGTGCCATCAGTGACCCCCGGACTAGCGGCCCGAACGAGCAGTACTTC. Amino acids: CAISDPRTSGPNEQYF.

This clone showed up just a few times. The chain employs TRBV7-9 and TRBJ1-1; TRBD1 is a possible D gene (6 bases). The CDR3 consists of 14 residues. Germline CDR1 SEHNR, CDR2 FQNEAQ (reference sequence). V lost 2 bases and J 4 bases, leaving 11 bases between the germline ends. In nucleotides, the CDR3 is TGTGCCAGCAGCTTAAGGGGGGCCCCCACTGAAGCTTTCTTT. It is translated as CASSLRGAPTEAFF.

This chain's CDR3 is CASSPPGRPTQNTEAFF. The CDR3 region has the DNA TGTGCCAGCTCACCACCCGGGAGACCCACCCAGAACACTGAAGCTTTCTTT. The chain is built from TRBV18 and TRBJ1-1, with D unresolved. Trimming removed 0 bases at V and 1 base at J, with 15 bases between. CDR1 and CDR2 (germline): KGHSH, LQKENI. There are 17 residues in the CDR3.

The CDR3 sequence: CASSIFLAGELFF. In nucleotides, the CDR3 is TGTGCCAGTAGTATTTTCCTAGCCGGGGAGCTGTTTTTT. The chain employs TRBV19 and TRBJ2-2; D uncertain. Looked up from germline, CDR1 is LNHDA and CDR2 is SQIVND (reference sequence). This CDR3 has 13 residues. Trimming pared 3 bases from V and 6 bases from J, leaving 8 bases between.

CDR3 coding DNA: TGCGCCAGCAGCTTTGACAGGGTCGGCGAGCAGTACTTC. This sequence encodes CASSFDRVGEQYF. V is TRBV5-1 and J is TRBJ2-7; TRBD1 agrees at 7 bases. With 2 bases clipped from V and 6 bases from J, the junction kept 5 bases outside the gene matches. In germline, CDR1 is SGHRS, CDR2 YFSETQ. The CDR3 is 13 residues long. The full variable domain, its missing parts supplied by reference TRBV5-1 and TRBJ2-7, is KAGVTQTPRYLIKTRGQQVTLSCSPISGHRSVSWYQQTPGQGLQFLFEYFSETQRNKGNFPGRFSGRQFSNSRSEMNVSTLELGDSALYLCASSFDRVGEQYFGPGTRLTVT.

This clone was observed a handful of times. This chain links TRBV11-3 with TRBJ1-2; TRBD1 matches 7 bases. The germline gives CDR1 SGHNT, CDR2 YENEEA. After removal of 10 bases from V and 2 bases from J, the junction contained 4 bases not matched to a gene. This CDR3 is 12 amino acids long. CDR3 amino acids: CAKLGGNYGYTF. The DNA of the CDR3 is TGTGCCAAACTAGGGGGCAACTATGGCTACACCTTC.